The 17 T cell receptor beta chains below were found in one sample sequenced in a study of cytomegalovirus exposure and HLA in healthy donors. Amplification used 60 Vbeta primers and 13 Jbeta primers. Sequencing was performed with immunoSEQ multiplex PCR; in TCRdb, only in-frame clones are kept and a portion is missing. This sample has 130,000 to 150,000 clones; 79% occur once, and the top ten carry less than 8%. Sequencing used PBMCs. The receptors were sampled from a woman aged 40 to 50 in good health and CMV-seropositive.

The chain has TRBV6-6 and TRBJ2-2; possibly TRBD2 for D (6 bases). Germline CDR1 reads MNHNY; CDR2 reads SVGAGI (reference sequence). This CDR3 is built from 15 residues. Trimming took off 4 bases at V and 6 bases at J, with 15 bases between the two ends. CDR3 sequence reads: CASSWLAKDSGELFF. In DNA, the CDR3 is TGTGCCAGCAGTTGGCTAGCGAAGGATTCCGGGGAGCTGTTTTTT.

The gene calls are TRBV19 and TRBJ2-1; tentative D call: TRBD2 (5 bases). The CDR3 is 13 residues long. Trimming cost V 4 bases and J 3 bases, with 7 bases left between them. The germline gives CDR1 LNHDA, CDR2 SQIVND (reference sequence). As DNA, the CDR3 is TGTGCCAGTAGTACACGGGGCTACAATGAGCAGTTCTTC. This sequence encodes CASSTRGYNEQFF.

The chain links TRBV11-2 to TRBJ2-7; a possible D gene is TRBD1 (5 bases). Trimming stripped 0 bases from V and 12 bases from J, with 15 bases between. Germline V gene lookup returns CDR1 SGHAT and CDR2 FQNNGV. CDR3 size: 13 residues. The CDR3 DNA reads as TGTGCCAGCAGCTTAGAATGGGGCGGCCTGGCGTACTTC. It encodes CASSLEWGGLAYF.

The DNA for the CDR3 is TGTGCCAGCAGCTTGGGGACCCAACGAGGGGAGACCCAGTACTTC. Translation gives CASSLGTQRGETQYF. V is TRBV5-5 and J is TRBJ2-5; TRBD2 is a possible D gene (5 bases). The CDR3 contains 15 residues. V dropped 0 bases and J dropped 5 bases, with 14 bases sitting between them. CDR1 and CDR2 (germline): SGHKS, YYEKEE (reference sequence). Full variable domain (outside the CDR3, taken from reference TRBV5-5 and TRBJ2-5): DAGVTQSPTHLIKTRGQQVTLRCSPISGHKSVSWYQQVLGQGPQFIFQYYEKEERGRGNFPDRFSARQFPNYSSELNVNALLLGDSALYLCASSLGTQRGETQYFGPGTRLLVL.

This clone was detected only a few times. The chain is built from TRBV5-1 and TRBJ1-4; D possibly corresponds to TRBD1 (5 bases). Germline values: CDR1 SGHRS, CDR2 YFSETQ. V was clipped by 0 bases and J by 0 bases, with 9 bases between them. CDR3 size: 16 residues. The DNA of the CDR3 is TGCGCCAGCAGCTTGGGACAGATTTCAACTAATGAAAAACTGTTTTTT. Residues: CASSLGQISTNEKLFF.

The V gene is TRBV18, the J gene TRBJ1-5; TRBD1 might be the D (5 bases). This CDR3 is built from 13 residues. Per germline, CDR1 KGHSH and CDR2 LQKENI. V was shortened by 7 bases and J by 3 bases, with 10 bases between the two germline ends. The CDR3 bases are TGTGCCAGCTTACCGGGGCTCAATCAGCCCCAGCATTTT. It codes for CASLPGLNQPQHF.

This chain connects TRBV2 to TRBJ1-5, with a tentative D call TRBD1 (6 bases). The CDR3 runs 15 residues. Trimming pared 6 bases from V and 3 bases from J, leaving 15 bases between. Germline CDR1 is SNHLY and CDR2 is FYNNEI. CDR3 in amino acids: CASRAGVRDNQPQHF. In nucleotides, the CDR3 is TGTGCCAGCAGGGCAGGGGTGAGGGACAATCAGCCCCAGCATTTT. Drawing the rest from reference TRBV2 and TRBJ1-5, the complete variable domain is EPEVTQTPSHQVTQMGQEVILRCVPISNHLYFYWYRQILGQKVEFLVSFYNNEISEKSEIFDDQFSVERPDGSNFTLKIRSTKLEDSAMYFCASRAGVRDNQPQHFGDGTRLSIL.

CDR3 nucleotide sequence: TGTGCCACCAGCAGGGGACAAACCTACGAGCAGTACTTC. Translation gives CATSRGQTYEQYF. The chain employs TRBV15 and TRBJ2-7; the D gene is possibly TRBD1 (6 bases). Trimming stripped 3 bases from V and 2 bases from J, with 8 bases between. The germline V gene has CDR1 LNHNV and CDR2 YYDKDF (reference sequence). This CDR3 has 13 residues. The complete variable domain, with remaining parts taken from reference TRBV15 and TRBJ2-7, reads DAMVIQNPRYQVTQFGKPVTLSCSQTLNHNVMYWYQQKSSQAPKLLFHYYDKDFNNEADTPDNFQSRRPNTSFCFLDIRSPGLGDTAMYLCATSRGQTYEQYFGPGTRLTVT.

The rearrangement links TRBV27 to TRBJ1-1; TRBD1 matches 8 bases. This CDR3 has 13 residues. Germline CDR1 is MNHEY and CDR2 is SMNVEV (reference sequence). The V segment lost 6 bases and the J segment 5 bases; nucleotides outside the gene matches: 5. Written as DNA, the CDR3 is TGTGCCAGCAGGGACAGGGTAGGGACTGAAGCTTTCTTT. Its translation is CASRDRVGTEAFF.

The chain couples TRBV27 to TRBJ1-2; D unresolved. Trimming pared 8 bases from V and 0 bases from J, leaving 16 bases between. There are 15 residues in the CDR3. Germline V lookup: CDR1 MNHEY, CDR2 SMNVEV (reference sequence). The CDR3 nucleotides are TGTGCCAGCGGAAATTCAGAGGGCGCTAACTATGGCTACACCTTC. This translates into CASGNSEGANYGYTF.

This clone was detected once. The genes are TRBV9 and TRBJ1-2, with a tentative D call TRBD1 (6 bases). V lost 0 bases, J lost 11 bases, and 17 bases lay in between. This CDR3 is built from 14 residues. CDR1 is SGDLS and CDR2 is YYNGEE in the germline V gene. The CDR3 loop reads CASSVAGRGKEYTF. The CDR3 DNA is TGTGCCAGCAGCGTAGCCGGCAGGGGAAAGGAATACACCTTC.

This sequence joins TRBV11-2 and TRBJ2-4, with 7 bases that match TRBD1. CDR1 and CDR2 (germline): SGHAT, FQNNGV. The CDR3 runs 16 residues. Unmatched junction bases numbered 4, after V lost 2 bases and J lost 0 bases. The CDR3 coding sequence is TGTGCCAGCAGCTTAACAGGGGAGATAGCCAAAAACATTCAGTACTTC. Translated, it gives CASSLTGEIAKNIQYF.

This clone has more than one count but fewer than ten. The gene calls are TRBV9 and TRBJ1-1, with no clear D. Germline V lookup: CDR1 SGDLS, CDR2 YYNGEE. The V gene lost 2 bases and the J gene lost 4 bases, with 12 bases spanning the gap. The CDR3 is made up of 14 amino acids. Here the CDR3 reads CASSVANPGTEAFF. CDR3 bases: TGTGCCAGCAGCGTTGCGAATCCTGGCACTGAAGCTTTCTTT. Complete variable domain (other parts from reference TRBV9 and TRBJ1-1): DSGVTQTPKHLITATGQRVTLRCSPRSGDLSVYWYQQSLDQGLQFLIQYYNGEERAKGNILERFSAQQFPDLHSELNLSSLELGDSALYFCASSVANPGTEAFFGQGTRLTVV.

Many counts were recorded for this clone. The chain is built from TRBV7-9 and TRBJ1-1; weak D call: TRBD1 (5 bases). CDR1 is SEHNR, CDR2 FQNEAQ, per germline (reference sequence). This CDR3 is 13 amino acids long. V gave up 1 base and J gave up 7 bases, with 10 bases separating them. The CDR3 region has the DNA TGTGCCAGCAGCTTAGACAGGTCCTATGAAGCTTTCTTT. It codes for CASSLDRSYEAFF.

The chain carries TRBV4-1 and TRBJ2-5; a weak D match, TRBD1 (6 bases). V was trimmed by 4 bases and J by 5 bases, leaving 20 bases between them. The CDR3 has 16 residues. Germline values: CDR1 MGHRA, CDR2 YSYEKL. In DNA form, the CDR3 reads TGCGCCAGCAGCCGCTGGCTACAGGGCGCCGGGGAGACCCAGTACTTC. It is translated as CASSRWLQGAGETQYF.

The chain uses TRBV6-1 and TRBJ2-2, with a possible D match to TRBD2 (6 bases). Trimming removed 6 bases at V and 5 bases at J, with 7 bases between. The CDR3 spans 12 residues. Germline V CDR1 and CDR2: MNHNS, SASEGT. In nucleotides, the CDR3 is TGTGCCAGCAGGGAGGGAACCGGGGAGCTGTTTTTT. Protein product: CASREGTGELFF.

The chain uses TRBV5-1 and TRBJ1-2, with 9 nucleotides matching TRBD1. V shed 4 bases and J 7 bases; nucleotides not matched to a gene: 8. Germline V gene data show CDR1 as SGHRS and CDR2 as YFSETQ. This CDR3 has 14 residues. DNA for the CDR3: TGCGCCAGCAGCATGGGACAGGGACGGGGTGGCTACACCTTC. Amino acids: CASSMGQGRGGYTF.